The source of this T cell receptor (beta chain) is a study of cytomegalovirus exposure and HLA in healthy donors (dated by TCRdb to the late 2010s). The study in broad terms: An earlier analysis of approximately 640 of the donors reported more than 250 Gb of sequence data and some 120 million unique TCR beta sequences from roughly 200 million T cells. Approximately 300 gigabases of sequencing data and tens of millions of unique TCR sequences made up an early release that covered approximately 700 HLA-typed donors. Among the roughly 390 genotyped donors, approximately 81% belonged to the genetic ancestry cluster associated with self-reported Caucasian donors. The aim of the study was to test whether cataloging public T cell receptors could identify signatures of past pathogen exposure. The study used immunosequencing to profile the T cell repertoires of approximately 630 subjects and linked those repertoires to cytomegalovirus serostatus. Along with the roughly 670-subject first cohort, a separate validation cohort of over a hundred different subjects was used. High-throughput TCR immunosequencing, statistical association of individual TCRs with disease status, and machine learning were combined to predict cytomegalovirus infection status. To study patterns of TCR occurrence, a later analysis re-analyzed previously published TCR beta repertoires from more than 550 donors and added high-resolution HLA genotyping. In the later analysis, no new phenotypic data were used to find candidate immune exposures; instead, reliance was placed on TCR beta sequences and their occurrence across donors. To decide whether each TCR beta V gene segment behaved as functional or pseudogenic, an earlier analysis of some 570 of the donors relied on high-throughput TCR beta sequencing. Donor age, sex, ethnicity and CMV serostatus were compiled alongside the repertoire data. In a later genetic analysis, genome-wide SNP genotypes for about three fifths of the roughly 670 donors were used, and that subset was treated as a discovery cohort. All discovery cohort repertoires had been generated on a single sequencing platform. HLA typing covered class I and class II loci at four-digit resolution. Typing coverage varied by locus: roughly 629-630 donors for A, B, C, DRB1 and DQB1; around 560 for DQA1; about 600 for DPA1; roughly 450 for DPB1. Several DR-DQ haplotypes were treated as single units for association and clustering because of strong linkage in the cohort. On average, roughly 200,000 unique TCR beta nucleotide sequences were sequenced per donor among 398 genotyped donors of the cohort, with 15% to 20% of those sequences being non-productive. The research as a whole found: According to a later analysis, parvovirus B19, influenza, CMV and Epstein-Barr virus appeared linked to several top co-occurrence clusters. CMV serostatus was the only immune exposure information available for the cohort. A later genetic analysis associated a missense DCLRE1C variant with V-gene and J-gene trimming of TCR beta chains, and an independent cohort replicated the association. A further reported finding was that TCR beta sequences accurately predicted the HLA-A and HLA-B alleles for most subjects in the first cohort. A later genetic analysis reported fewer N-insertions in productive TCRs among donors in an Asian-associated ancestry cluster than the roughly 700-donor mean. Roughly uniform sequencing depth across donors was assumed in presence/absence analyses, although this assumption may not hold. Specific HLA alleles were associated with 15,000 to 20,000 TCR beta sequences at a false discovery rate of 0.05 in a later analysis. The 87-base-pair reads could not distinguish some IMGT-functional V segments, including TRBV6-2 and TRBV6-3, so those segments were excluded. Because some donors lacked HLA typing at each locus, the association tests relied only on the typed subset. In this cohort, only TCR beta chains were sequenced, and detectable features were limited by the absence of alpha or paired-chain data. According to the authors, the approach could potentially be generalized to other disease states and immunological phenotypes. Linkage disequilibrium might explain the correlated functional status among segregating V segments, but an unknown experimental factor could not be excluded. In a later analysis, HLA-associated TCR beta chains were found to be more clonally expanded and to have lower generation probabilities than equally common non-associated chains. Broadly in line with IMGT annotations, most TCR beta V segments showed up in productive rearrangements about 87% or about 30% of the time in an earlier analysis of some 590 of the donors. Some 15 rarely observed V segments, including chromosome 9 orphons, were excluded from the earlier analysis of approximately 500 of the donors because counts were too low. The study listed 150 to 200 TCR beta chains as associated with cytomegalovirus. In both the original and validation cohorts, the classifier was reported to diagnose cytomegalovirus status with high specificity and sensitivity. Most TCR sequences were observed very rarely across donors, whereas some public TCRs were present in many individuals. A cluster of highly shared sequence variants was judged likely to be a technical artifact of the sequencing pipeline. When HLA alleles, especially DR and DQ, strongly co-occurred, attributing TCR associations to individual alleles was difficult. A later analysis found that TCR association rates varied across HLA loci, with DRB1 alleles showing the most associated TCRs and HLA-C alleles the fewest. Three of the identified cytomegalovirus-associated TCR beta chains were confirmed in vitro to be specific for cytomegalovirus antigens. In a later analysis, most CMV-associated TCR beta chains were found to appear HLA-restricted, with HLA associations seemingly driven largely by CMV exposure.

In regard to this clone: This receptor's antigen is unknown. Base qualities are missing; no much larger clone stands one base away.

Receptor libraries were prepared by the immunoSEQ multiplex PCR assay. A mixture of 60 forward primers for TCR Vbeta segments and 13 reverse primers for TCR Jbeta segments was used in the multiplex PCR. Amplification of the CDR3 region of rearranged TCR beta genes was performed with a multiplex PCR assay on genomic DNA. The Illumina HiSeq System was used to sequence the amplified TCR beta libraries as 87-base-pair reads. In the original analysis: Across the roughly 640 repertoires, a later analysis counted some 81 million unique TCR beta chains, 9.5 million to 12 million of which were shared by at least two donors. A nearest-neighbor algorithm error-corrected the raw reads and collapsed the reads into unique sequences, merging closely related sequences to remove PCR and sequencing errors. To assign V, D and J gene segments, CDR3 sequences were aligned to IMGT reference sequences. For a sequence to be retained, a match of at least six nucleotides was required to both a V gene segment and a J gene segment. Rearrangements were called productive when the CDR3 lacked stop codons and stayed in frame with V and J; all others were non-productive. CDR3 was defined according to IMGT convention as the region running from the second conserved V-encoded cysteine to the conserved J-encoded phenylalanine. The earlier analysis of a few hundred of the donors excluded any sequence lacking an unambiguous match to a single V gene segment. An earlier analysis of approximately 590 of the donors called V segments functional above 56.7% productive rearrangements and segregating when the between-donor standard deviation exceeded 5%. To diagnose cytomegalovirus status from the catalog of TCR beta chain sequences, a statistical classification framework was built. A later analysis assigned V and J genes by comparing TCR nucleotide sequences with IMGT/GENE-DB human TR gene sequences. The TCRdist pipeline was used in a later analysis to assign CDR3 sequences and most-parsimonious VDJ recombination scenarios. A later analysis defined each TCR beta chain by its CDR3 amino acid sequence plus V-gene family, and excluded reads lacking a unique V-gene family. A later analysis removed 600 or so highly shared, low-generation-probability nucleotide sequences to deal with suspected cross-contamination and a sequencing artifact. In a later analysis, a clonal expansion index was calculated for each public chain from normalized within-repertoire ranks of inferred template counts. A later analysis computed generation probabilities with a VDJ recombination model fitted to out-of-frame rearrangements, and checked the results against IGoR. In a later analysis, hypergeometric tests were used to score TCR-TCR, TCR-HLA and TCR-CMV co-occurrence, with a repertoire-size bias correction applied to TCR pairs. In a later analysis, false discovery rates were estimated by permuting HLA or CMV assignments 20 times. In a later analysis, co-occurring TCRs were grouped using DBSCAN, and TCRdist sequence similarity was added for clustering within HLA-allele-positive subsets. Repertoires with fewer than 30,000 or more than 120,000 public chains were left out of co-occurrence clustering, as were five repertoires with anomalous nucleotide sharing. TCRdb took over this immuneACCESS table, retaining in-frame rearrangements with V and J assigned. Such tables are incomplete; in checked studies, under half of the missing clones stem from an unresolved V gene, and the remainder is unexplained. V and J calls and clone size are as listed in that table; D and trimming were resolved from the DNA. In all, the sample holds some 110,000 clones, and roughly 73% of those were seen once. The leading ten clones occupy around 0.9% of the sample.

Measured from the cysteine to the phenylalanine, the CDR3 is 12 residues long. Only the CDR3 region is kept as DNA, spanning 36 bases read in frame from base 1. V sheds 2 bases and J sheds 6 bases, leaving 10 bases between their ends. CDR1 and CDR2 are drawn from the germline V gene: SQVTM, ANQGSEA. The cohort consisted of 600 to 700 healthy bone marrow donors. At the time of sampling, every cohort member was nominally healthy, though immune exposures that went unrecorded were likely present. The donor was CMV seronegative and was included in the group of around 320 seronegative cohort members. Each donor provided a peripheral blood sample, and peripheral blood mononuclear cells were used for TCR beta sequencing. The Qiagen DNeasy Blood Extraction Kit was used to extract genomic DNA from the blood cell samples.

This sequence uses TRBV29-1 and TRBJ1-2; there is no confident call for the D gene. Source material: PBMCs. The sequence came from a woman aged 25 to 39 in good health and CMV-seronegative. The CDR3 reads CSVELSGDGYTF. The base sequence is TGCAGCGTTGAACTGTCCGGGGATGGCTACACCTTC.